The present T cell receptor (beta chain) was sequenced within a study of vaccination effects on CD4 cells after COVID-19. Profiling relied on immunoSEQ multiplex PCR, and the TCRdb table lists in-frame clones only, not all of them. The sample lists 11,000 to 15,000 clones, 76% occurring once. Concerning this clone itself: The antigen is unknown.

Whole-study findings and limits: In healthy vaccinees, only 1 of 255 vaccine-induced clones cross-reacted with common cold coronaviruses.

CD4+ T cells specific for antigen were expanded with viral peptide pools by the ViraFEST assay before sequencing. Researchers isolated CD4+ T cells once around 11 days of culture had elapsed. None of these healthy vaccinees had been infected with SARS-CoV-2 before vaccination. Cultures received IL-2 medium that replaced half the medium on days 3 and 7. The source was CD4+ T cells from PBMCs cultured with HCoV-229E spike peptides, collected before COVID-19 vaccination. The clonotype comes from a human donor who received a COVID-19 vaccine.

CDR3 sequence: CASSESLAGVGYTF. The DNA of the CDR3 is TGTGCCAGCAGTGAATCGTTGGCAGGGGTTGGCTACACCTTC. The rearrangement uses TRBV25-1 and TRBJ1-2, with D perhaps matching TRBD1 (6 bases). The germline CDR1 and CDR2 sequences are MGHDK and SYGVNS. CDR3 length: 14 amino acids. The V and J ends lost 1 base and 7 bases respectively, with 13 bases between them.